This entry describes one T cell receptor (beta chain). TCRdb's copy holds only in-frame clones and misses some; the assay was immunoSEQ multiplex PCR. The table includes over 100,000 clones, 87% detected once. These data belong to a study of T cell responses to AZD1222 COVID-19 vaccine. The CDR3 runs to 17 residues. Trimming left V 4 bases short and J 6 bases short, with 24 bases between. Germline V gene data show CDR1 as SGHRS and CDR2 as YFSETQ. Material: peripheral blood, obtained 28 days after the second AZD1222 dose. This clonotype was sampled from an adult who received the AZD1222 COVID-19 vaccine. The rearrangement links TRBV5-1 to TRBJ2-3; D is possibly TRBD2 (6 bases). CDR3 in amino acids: CASSPGVGDPRPDTQYF. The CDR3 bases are TGCGCCAGCAGCCCGGGGGTCGGGGACCCACGGCCGGATACGCAGTATTTT.